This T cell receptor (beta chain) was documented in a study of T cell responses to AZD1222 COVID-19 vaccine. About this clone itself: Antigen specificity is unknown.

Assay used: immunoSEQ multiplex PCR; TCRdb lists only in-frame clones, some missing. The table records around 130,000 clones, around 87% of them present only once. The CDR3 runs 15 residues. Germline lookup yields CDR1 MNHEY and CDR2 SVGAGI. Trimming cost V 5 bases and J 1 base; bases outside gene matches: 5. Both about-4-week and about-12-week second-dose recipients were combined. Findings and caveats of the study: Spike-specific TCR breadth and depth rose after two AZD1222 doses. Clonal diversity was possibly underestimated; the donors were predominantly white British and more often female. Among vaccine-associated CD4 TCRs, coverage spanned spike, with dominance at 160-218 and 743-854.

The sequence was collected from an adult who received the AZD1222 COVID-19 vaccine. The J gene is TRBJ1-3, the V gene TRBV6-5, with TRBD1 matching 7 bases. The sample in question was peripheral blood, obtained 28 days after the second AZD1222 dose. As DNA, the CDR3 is TGTGCCAGCAGTACGGAGACAGGGTCTGGAAACACCATATATTTT. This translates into CASSTETGSGNTIYF.